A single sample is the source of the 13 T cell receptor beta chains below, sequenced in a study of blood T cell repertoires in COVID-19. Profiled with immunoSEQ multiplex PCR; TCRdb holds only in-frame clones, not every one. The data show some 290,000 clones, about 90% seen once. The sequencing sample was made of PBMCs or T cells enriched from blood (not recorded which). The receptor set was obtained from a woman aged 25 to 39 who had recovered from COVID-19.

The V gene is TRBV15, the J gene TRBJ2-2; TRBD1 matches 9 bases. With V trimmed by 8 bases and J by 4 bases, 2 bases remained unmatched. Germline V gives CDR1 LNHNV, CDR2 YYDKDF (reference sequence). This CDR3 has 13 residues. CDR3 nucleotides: TGTGCCACCGGGACAGGGCCCACCGGGGAGCTGTTTTTT. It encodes CATGTGPTGELFF.

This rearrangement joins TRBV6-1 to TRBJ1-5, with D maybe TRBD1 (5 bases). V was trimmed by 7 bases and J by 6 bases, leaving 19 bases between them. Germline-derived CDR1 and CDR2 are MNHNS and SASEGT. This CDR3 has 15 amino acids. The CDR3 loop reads CASTPRGLAGQPQHF. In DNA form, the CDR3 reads TGTGCCAGCACCCCGAGGGGCCTAGCGGGTCAGCCCCAGCATTTT.

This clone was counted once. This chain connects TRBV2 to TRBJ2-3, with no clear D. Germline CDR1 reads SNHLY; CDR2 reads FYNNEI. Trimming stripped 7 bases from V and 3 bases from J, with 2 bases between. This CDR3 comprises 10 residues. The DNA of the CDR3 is TGTGCCAGCACGACAGATACGCAGTATTTT. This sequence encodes CASTTDTQYF. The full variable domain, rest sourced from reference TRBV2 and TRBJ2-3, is EPEVTQTPSHQVTQMGQEVILRCVPISNHLYFYWYRQILGQKVEFLVSFYNNEISEKSEIFDDQFSVERPDGSNFTLKIRSTKLEDSAMYFCASTTDTQYFGPGTRLTVL.

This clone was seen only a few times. The CDR3 region is CASSLRGHEQYF. DNA for the CDR3: TGTGCCAGCAGTTTACGTGGGCACGAGCAGTACTTC. This chain links TRBV12-3 or TRBV12-4 with TRBJ2-7; the D is unclear. This CDR3 region has 12 residues. V lost 2 bases to trimming and J lost 5 bases, with 7 bases between them.

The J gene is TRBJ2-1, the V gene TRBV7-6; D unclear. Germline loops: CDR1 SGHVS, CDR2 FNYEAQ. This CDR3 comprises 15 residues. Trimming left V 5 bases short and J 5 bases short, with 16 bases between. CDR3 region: CASSPGISKHNEQFF. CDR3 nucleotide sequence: TGTGCCAGCAGCCCCGGTATTTCGAAGCACAATGAGCAGTTCTTC.

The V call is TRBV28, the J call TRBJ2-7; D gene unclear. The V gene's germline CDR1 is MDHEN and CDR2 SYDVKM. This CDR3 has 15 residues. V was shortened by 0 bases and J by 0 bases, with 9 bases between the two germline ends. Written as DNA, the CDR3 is TGTGCCAGCAGTTTATGGGGCTCAAGCTCCTACGAGCAGTACTTC. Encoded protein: CASSLWGSSSYEQYF.

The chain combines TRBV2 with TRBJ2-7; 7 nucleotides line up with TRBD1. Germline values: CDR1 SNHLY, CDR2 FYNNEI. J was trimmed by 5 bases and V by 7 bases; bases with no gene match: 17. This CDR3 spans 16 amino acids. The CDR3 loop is CASIPERTGGADEQYF. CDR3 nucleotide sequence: TGTGCCAGCATACCCGAGCGGACAGGAGGAGCCGACGAGCAGTACTTC.

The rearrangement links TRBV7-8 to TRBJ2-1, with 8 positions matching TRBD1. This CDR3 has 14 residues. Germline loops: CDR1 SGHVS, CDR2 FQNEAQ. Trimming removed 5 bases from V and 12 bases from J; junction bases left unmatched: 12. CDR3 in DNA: TGTGCCAGCAGCCGAACGCGACACGGGACAGGGCAGTTCTTC. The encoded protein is CASSRTRHGTGQFF.

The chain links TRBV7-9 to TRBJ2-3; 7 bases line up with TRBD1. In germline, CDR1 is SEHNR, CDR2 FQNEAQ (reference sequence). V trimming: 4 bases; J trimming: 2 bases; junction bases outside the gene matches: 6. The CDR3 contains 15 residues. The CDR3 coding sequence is TGTGCCAGCAGCTGGACAGGACAGCTCACAGATACGCAGTATTTT. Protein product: CASSWTGQLTDTQYF.

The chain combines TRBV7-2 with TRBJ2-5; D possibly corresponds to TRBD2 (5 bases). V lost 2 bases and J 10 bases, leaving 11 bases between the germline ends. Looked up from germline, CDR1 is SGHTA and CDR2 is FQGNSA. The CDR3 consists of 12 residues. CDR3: CASSLLEGGQYF. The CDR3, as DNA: TGTGCCAGCAGCTTACTCGAGGGTGGCCAGTACTTC.

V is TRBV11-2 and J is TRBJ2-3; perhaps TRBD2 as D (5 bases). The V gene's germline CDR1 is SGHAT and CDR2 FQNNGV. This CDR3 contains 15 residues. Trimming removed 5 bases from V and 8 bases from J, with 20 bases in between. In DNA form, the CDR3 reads TGTGCCAGCAGCCCACAGACGGGAAGAACGGGTACGCAGTATTTT. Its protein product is CASSPQTGRTGTQYF. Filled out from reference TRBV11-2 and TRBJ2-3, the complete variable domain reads EAGVAQSPRYKIIEKRQSVAFWCNPISGHATLYWYQQILGQGPKLLIQFQNNGVVDDSQLPKDRFSAERLKGVDSTLKIQPAKLEDSAVYLCASSPQTGRTGTQYFGPGTRLTVL.

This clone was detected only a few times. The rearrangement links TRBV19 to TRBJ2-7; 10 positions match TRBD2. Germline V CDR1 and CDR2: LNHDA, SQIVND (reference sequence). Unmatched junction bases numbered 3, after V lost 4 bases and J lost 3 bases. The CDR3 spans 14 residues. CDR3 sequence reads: CASSKLAGDYEQYF. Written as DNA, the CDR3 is TGTGCCAGTAGTAAGCTAGCGGGAGACTACGAGCAGTACTTC.

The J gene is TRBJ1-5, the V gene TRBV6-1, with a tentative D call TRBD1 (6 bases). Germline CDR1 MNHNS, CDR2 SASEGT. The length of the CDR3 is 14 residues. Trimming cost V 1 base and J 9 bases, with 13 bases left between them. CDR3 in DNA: TGTGCCAGCAGTGAAGTGCCACAGGGTCGGCCCCAGCATTTT. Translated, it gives CASSEVPQGRPQHF.